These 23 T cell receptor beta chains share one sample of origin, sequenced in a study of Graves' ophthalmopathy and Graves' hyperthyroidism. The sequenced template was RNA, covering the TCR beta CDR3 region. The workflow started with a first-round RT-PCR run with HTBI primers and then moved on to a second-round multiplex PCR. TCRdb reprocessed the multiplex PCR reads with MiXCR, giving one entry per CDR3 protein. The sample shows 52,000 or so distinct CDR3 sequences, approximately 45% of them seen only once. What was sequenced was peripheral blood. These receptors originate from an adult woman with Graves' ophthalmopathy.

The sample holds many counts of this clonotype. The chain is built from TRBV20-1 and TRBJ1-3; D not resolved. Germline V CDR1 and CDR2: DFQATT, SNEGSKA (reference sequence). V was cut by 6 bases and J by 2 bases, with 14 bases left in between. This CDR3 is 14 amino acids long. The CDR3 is CSAPRGPAGNTIYF. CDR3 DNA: TGCAGTGCCCCCCGGGGTCCCGCTGGAAACACCATATATTTT.

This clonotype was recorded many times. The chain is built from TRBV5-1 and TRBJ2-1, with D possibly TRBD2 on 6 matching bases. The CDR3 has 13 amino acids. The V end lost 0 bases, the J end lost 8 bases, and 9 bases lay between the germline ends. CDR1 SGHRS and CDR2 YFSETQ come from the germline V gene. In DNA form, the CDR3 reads TGCGCCAGCAGCTTGGCTAGCGCCCATGAGCAGTTCTTC. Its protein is CASSLASAHEQFF.

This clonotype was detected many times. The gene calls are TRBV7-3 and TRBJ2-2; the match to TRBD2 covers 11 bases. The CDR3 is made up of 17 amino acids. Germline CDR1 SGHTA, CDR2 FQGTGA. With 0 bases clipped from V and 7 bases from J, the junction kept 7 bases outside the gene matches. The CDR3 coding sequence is TGTGCCAGCAGCTTAACGGTTACTAGCGGGAGTAGCGGGGAGCTGTTTTTT. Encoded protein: CASSLTVTSGSSGELFF. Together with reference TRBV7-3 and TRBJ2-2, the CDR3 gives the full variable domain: GAGVSQTPSNKVTEKGKYVELRCDPISGHTALYWYRQSLGQGPEFLIYFQGTGAADDSGLPNDRFFAVRPEGSVSTLKIQRTERGDSAVYLCASSLTVTSGSSGELFFGEGSRLTVL.

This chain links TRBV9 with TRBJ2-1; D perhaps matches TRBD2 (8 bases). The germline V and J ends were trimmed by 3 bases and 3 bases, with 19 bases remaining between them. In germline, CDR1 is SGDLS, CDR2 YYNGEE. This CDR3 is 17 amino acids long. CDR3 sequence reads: CASSASGRGRNYNEQFF. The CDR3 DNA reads TGTGCCAGCAGCGCGTCCGGGAGGGGGCGGAACTACAATGAGCAGTTCTTC.

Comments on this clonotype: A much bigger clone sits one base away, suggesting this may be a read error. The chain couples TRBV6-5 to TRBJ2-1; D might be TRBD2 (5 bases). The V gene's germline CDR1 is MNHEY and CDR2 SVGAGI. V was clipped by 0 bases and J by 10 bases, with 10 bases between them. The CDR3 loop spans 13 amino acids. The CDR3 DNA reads TGTGCCAGCAGTTACTCCCGAGGGTGCGAGCAGTTCTTC. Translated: CASSYSRGCEQFF.

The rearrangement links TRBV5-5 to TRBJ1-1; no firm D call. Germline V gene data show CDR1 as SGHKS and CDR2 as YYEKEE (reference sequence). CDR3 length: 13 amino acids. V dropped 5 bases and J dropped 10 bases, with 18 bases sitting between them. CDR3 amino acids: CASSFTGRAGAFF. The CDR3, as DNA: TGTGCCAGCAGTTTCACCGGACGGGCAGGAGCTTTCTTT. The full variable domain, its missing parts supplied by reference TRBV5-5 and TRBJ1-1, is DAGVTQSPTHLIKTRGQQVTLRCSPISGHKSVSWYQQVLGQGPQFIFQYYEKEERGRGNFPDRFSARQFPNYSSELNVNALLLGDSALYLCASSFTGRAGAFFGQGTRLTVV.

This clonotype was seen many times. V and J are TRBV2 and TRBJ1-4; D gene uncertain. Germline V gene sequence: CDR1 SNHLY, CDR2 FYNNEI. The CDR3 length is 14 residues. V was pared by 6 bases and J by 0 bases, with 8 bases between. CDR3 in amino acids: CASSYLATNEKLFF. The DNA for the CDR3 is TGTGCCAGCAGCTACCTTGCAACTAATGAAAAACTGTTTTTT.

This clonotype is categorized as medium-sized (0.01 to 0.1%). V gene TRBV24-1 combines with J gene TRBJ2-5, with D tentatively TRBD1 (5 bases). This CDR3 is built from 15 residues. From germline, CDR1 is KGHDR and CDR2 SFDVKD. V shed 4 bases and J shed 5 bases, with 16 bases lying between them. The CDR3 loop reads CATSDPGQGDETQYF. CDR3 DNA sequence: TGTGCCACCAGTGACCCCGGGCAGGGCGATGAGACCCAGTACTTC.

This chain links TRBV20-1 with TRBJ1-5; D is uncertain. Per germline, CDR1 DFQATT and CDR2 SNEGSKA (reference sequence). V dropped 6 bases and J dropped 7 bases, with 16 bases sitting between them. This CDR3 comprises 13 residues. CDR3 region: CSAQQAATQPQHF. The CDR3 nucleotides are TGCAGTGCCCAGCAAGCCGCGACCCAGCCCCAGCATTTT.

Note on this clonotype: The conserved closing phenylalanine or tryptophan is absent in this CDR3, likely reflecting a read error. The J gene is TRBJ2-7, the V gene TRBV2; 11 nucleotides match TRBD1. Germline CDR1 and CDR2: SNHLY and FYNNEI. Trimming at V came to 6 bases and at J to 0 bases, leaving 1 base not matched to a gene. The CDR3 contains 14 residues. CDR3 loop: CASRGTGGSYEQYS. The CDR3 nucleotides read TGTGCCAGCAGAGGGACAGGGGGCTCCTACGAGCAGTACTCC.

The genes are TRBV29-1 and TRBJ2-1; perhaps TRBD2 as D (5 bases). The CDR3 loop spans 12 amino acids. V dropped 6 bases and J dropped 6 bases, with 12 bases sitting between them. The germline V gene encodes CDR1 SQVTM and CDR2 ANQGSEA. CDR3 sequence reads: CSVPRTGNEQFF. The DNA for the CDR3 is TGCAGCGTGCCTCGGACTGGCAATGAGCAGTTCTTC.

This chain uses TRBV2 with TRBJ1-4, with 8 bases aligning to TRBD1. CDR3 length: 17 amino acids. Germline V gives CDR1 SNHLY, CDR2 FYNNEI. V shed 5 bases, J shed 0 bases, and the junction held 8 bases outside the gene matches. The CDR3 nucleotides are TGTGCCAGCAGTCGGCAGGGGGCGCTTGCAACTAATGAAAAACTGTTTTTT. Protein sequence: CASSRQGALATNEKLFF.

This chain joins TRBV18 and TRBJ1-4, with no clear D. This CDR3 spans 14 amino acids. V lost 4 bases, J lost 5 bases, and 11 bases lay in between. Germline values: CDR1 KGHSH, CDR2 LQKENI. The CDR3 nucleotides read TGTGCCAGCTCACGCGCGGTGGGGAATGAAAAACTGTTTTTT. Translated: CASSRAVGNEKLFF.

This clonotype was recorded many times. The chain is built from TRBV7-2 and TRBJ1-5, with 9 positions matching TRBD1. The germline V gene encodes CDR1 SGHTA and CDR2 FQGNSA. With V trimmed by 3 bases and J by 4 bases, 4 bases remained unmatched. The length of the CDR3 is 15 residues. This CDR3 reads CASSLATGGNQPQHF. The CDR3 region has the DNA TGTGCCAGCAGCTTGGCGACAGGGGGGAATCAGCCCCAGCATTTT.

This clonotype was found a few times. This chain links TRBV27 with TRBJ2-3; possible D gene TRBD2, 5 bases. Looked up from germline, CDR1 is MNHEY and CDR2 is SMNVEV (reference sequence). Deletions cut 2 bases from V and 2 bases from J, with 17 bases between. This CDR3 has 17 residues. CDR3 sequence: CASSLGWEADHTDTQYF. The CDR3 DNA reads TGTGCCAGCAGTTTAGGCTGGGAAGCGGACCACACAGATACGCAGTATTTT.

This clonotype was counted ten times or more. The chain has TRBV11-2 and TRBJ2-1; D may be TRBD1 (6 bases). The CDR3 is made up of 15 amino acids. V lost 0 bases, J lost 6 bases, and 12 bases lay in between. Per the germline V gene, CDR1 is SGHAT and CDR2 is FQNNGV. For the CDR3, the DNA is TGTGCCAGCAGCTTAGATCCACAGGGTGTCAATGAGCAGTTCTTC. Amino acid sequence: CASSLDPQGVNEQFF.

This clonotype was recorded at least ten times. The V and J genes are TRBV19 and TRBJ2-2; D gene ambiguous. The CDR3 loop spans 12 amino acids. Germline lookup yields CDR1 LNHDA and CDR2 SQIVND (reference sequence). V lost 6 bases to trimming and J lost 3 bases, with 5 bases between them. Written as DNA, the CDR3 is TGTGCCAGTAGCGCCTACACCGGGGAGCTGTTTTTT. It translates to CASSAYTGELFF.

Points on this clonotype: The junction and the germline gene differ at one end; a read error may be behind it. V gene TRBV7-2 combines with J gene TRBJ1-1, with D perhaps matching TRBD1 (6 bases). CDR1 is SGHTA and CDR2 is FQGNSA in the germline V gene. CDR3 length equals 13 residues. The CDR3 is CASSRQGNTKAFF. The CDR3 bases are TGTGCCAGCAGCCGCCAGGGGAACACTAAAGCTTTCTTT. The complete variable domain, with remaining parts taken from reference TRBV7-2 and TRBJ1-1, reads GAGVSQSPSNKVTEKGKDVELRCDPISGHTALYWYRQSLGQGLEFLIYFQGNSAPDKSGLPSDRFSAERTGGSVSTLTIQRTQQEDSAVYLCASSRQGNTKAFFGQGTRLTVV.

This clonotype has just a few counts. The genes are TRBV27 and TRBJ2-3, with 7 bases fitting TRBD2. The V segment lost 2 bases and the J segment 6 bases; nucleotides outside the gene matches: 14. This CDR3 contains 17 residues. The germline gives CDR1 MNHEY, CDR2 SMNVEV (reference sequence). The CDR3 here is CASSLDPGLPVRDTQYF. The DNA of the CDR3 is TGTGCCAGCAGTTTAGACCCGGGACTACCAGTGCGGGATACGCAGTATTTT.

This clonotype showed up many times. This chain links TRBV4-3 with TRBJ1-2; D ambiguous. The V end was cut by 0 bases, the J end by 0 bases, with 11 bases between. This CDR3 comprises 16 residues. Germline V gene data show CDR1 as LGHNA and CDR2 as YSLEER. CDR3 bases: TGCGCCAGCAGCCAAGATTGGAGCCTAGCTAACTATGGCTACACCTTC. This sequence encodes CASSQDWSLANYGYTF.

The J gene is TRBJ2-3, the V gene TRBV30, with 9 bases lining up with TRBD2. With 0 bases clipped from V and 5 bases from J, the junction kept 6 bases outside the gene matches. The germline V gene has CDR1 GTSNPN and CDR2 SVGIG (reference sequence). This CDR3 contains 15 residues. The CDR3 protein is CAWSVGQAGGDTQYF. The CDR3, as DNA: TGTGCCTGGAGTGTAGGGCAAGCGGGGGGAGATACGCAGTATTTT.

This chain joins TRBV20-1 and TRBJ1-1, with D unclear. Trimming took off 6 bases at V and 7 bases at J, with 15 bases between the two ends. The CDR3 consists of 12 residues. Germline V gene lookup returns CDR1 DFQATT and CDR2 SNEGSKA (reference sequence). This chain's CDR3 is CSAQTRVLEAFF. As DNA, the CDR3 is TGCAGTGCCCAGACAAGGGTCCTTGAAGCTTTCTTT.

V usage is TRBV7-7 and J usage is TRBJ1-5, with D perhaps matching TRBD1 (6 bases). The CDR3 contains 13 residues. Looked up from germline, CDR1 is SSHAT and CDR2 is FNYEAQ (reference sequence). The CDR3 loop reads CANSLGGDQPQHF. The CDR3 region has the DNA TGTGCTAACAGCTTAGGGGGAGATCAGCCCCAGCATTTT.